These 30 T cell receptor beta chains share one sample of origin, sequenced in a study of blood T cell repertoires in COVID-19. TCRdb's table, derived via immunoSEQ multiplex PCR, lists solely in-frame clones and lacks some. The profile covers about 140,000 clones, with around nine tenths appearing a single time and 5% to 6% taken by the ten largest. Material for sequencing was peripheral blood. The receptors here all came from a human donor in a cohort sampled during active COVID-19.

The chain is built from TRBV6-5 and TRBJ1-5, with D uncertain. Trimming removed 5 bases at V and 1 base at J, with 12 bases between. CDR3 length equals 15 residues. CDR1 and CDR2 (germline): MNHEY, SVGAGI. CDR3 loop: CASSPTVWSNQPQHF. CDR3 DNA sequence: TGTGCCAGCAGTCCAACGGTCTGGAGCAATCAGCCCCAGCATTTT.

The chain links TRBV7-3 to TRBJ2-7; 8 bases match TRBD2. The CDR3 extends over 14 amino acids. With 5 bases clipped from V and 7 bases from J, the junction kept 10 bases outside the gene matches. Germline V gene data show CDR1 as SGHTA and CDR2 as FQGTGA. The CDR3 is CASSPMSGSREQYF. The CDR3 DNA is TGTGCCAGCAGCCCTATGAGCGGGAGTCGGGAGCAGTACTTC.

V and J are TRBV18 and TRBJ2-5, with 7 bases that match TRBD1. Losses at the gene ends were 3 bases for V and 5 bases for J; bases not matched to a gene: 9. The CDR3 sequence is 15 residues long. Germline assignment: CDR1 KGHSH and CDR2 LQKENI. This CDR3 is CASSPRDRARETQYF. CDR3 in DNA: TGTGCCAGCTCACCCCGCGACAGGGCAAGGGAGACCCAGTACTTC.

CDR3 sequence reads: CASSLSLAAYQETQYF. CDR3 nucleotide sequence: TGTGCCAGCAGCTTAAGCCTAGCGGCCTACCAAGAGACCCAGTACTTC. The chain is built from TRBV7-2 and TRBJ2-5; 7 bases match TRBD2. The V segment lost 2 bases and the J segment 0 bases; nucleotides outside the gene matches: 6. CDR1 SGHTA and CDR2 FQGNSA come from the germline V gene. This CDR3 is 16 amino acids long.

This clone has just one count. The CDR3 DNA reads as TGTGCCACCAGTGATTGGGGCGGCGGACCAGATACGCAGTATTTT. Translation gives CATSDWGGGPDTQYF. The chain links TRBV24-1 to TRBJ2-3, with D possibly being TRBD1 (5 bases). Germline-derived CDR1 and CDR2 are KGHDR and SFDVKD. Trimming removed 2 bases at V and 4 bases at J, with 12 bases between. This CDR3 has 15 amino acids.

This clone was picked up one time. The chain carries TRBV6-7 and TRBJ2-7; 8 nucleotides line up with TRBD1. TRBV6-7 has ORF status, its function being uncertain. This CDR3 has 15 residues. Trimming took 5 bases from V and 2 from J; bases not matched to a gene: 8. The CDR3 DNA follows: TGTGCCAGCAGTAGCCAACAGGGGGAGGCCTACGAGCAGTACTTC. Translated, it gives CASSSQQGEAYEQYF.

The genes are TRBV19 and TRBJ1-5, with 9 bases matching TRBD1. The germline V gene encodes CDR1 LNHDA and CDR2 SQIVND (reference sequence). J gave up 9 bases and V 6 bases, and 15 bases lay outside the gene matches. The CDR3 covers 16 residues. The CDR3 reads CASSPTGGWAQWPQHF. CDR3 nucleotides: TGTGCCAGTAGCCCGACAGGGGGTTGGGCACAATGGCCCCAGCATTTT.

DNA of the CDR3: TGTGCCAGCAGTTTGGCGGGATCTTCCTACGAGCAGTACTTC. Protein product: CASSLAGSSYEQYF. The chain combines TRBV28 with TRBJ2-7; perhaps TRBD2 as D (6 bases). Germline CDR1 and CDR2: MDHEN and SYDVKM. This CDR3 is built from 14 residues. V was shortened by 3 bases and J by 1 base, with 10 bases between the two germline ends.

The rearrangement links TRBV28 to TRBJ2-4; perhaps TRBD1 as D (5 bases). CDR3 length equals 18 residues. Germline loops: CDR1 MDHEN, CDR2 SYDVKM. Trimming removed 2 bases from V and 0 bases from J, with 17 bases in between. The CDR3 nucleotides read TGTGCCAGCAGTTTAGGTGTTTGGGCAGGGAAAGCCAAAAACATTCAGTACTTC. This codes for CASSLGVWAGKAKNIQYF.

The chain links TRBV9 to TRBJ2-3, with TRBD2 identical over 8 bases. With 0 bases clipped from V and 6 bases from J, the junction kept 6 bases outside the gene matches. The CDR3 runs 15 residues. Germline values: CDR1 SGDLS, CDR2 YYNGEE. The CDR3 coding sequence is TGTGCCAGCAGCGTAGCGGTTAGCGGGGTGGATACGCAGTATTTT. It yields the protein CASSVAVSGVDTQYF. Filled out from reference TRBV9 and TRBJ2-3, the complete variable domain reads DSGVTQTPKHLITATGQRVTLRCSPRSGDLSVYWYQQSLDQGLQFLIQYYNGEERAKGNILERFSAQQFPDLHSELNLSSLELGDSALYFCASSVAVSGVDTQYFGPGTRLTVL.

This clone was detected only once. The V and J genes are TRBV6-5 and TRBJ2-1, with 10 bases matching TRBD1. Trimming removed 4 bases from V and 3 bases from J; junction bases left unmatched: 6. CDR1 and CDR2 from the germline V gene are MNHEY and SVGAGI. This CDR3 spans 16 amino acids. For the CDR3, the DNA is TGTGCCAGCAGTTCCGAGGGACAGGGGATCTACAATGAGCAGTTCTTC. Its translation is CASSSEGQGIYNEQFF.

V gene TRBV28 combines with J gene TRBJ2-1; 11 positions match TRBD1. Trimming at V came to 11 bases and at J to 4 bases, leaving 7 bases not matched to a gene. The germline gives CDR1 MDHEN, CDR2 SYDVKM. This CDR3 comprises 14 residues. The CDR3 is CAGPWDRGYNEQFF. In nucleotides, the CDR3 is TGTGCCGGACCGTGGGACAGGGGGTACAATGAGCAGTTCTTC.

This sequence joins TRBV27 and TRBJ2-4; 10 nucleotides line up with TRBD2. Germline V lookup: CDR1 MNHEY, CDR2 SMNVEV (reference sequence). J was trimmed by 3 bases and V by 1 base; bases with no gene match: 9. This CDR3 is built from 18 residues. The CDR3 DNA reads TGTGCCAGCAGTTTATACCCCTCCGGGACTAGCGTCAAAAACATTCAGTACTTC. Its protein is CASSLYPSGTSVKNIQYF.

V and J are TRBV23-1 and TRBJ2-3, with TRBD1 identical over 9 bases. TRBV23-1 is given ORF status, its function remaining uncertain. CDR3 length: 16 residues. The trim removed 3 bases at V and 2 bases at J, leaving 6 bases unmatched. Here the CDR3 DNA reads TGCGCCAGCAGTCACCACCGGGACAGGGACACAGATACGCAGTATTTT. Protein sequence: CASSHHRDRDTDTQYF.

V gene TRBV27 combines with J gene TRBJ2-7, with D perhaps TRBD1 (6 bases). Germline values: CDR1 MNHEY, CDR2 SMNVEV (reference sequence). The V and J ends lost 6 bases and 2 bases respectively, with 11 bases between them. There are 13 residues in the CDR3. CDR3 sequence reads: CASSSGATYEQYF. CDR3 bases: TGTGCCAGCAGCTCAGGGGCCACCTACGAGCAGTACTTC.

The chain has TRBV3-1 (or the pseudogene TRBV3-2) and TRBJ2-7; TRBD2 matches at 9 bases. This CDR3 is built from 15 residues. V dropped 1 base and J dropped 6; count of bases not matched to a gene: 7. Germline CDR1 and CDR2: LGHDT and YNNKEL (reference sequence). CDR3 region: CASSQGLAGAFEQYF. The CDR3 nucleotides read TGTGCCAGCAGCCAAGGTTTAGCGGGAGCCTTCGAGCAGTACTTC.

This clone is medium-sized. V usage is TRBV5-5 and J usage is TRBJ1-1; a weak D match, TRBD1 (5 bases). The CDR3 loop spans 14 amino acids. Germline V gene lookup returns CDR1 SGHKS and CDR2 YYEKEE (reference sequence). V shed 4 bases and J shed 1 base, with 11 bases lying between them. The CDR3 region has the DNA TGTGCCAGCAGCCCCAGGGAGGGGAACACTGAAGCTTTCTTT. Encoded protein: CASSPREGNTEAFF. Full variable domain (outside the CDR3, taken from reference TRBV5-5 and TRBJ1-1): DAGVTQSPTHLIKTRGQQVTLRCSPISGHKSVSWYQQVLGQGPQFIFQYYEKEERGRGNFPDRFSARQFPNYSSELNVNALLLGDSALYLCASSPREGNTEAFFGQGTRLTVV.

This clone was seen only a few times. The J gene is TRBJ2-7, the V gene TRBV7-2; 9 bases fit TRBD2. This CDR3 has 18 residues. Germline-derived CDR1 and CDR2 are SGHTA and FQGNSA. V gave up 0 bases and J gave up 3 bases; unmatched junction bases: 12. CDR3 protein: CASSLASPRAGGFYEQYF. CDR3 nucleotides: TGTGCCAGCAGCTTAGCATCCCCCAGAGCGGGAGGTTTCTACGAGCAGTACTTC.

This chain joins TRBV28 and TRBJ2-7, with D possibly matching TRBD2 (5 bases). The V gene's germline CDR1 is MDHEN and CDR2 SYDVKM. Trimming stripped 5 bases from V and 2 bases from J, with 13 bases between. This CDR3 contains 14 residues. The CDR3, as DNA: TGTGCCAGCAGTGATCCCGGGATAGCCTACGAGCAGTACTTC. Protein sequence: CASSDPGIAYEQYF.

This rearrangement joins TRBV6-5 to TRBJ1-6; TRBD1 might be the D (5 bases). V shed 8 bases and J shed 7 bases, with 15 bases lying between them. CDR1 and CDR2 from the germline V gene are MNHEY and SVGAGI. The CDR3 sequence is 14 residues long. In DNA, the CDR3 is TGTGCCAGCTTTTGGGGGAGGGCCAATTCACCCCTCCACTTT. It translates to CASFWGRANSPLHF.

This sequence joins TRBV25-1 and TRBJ1-1, with 7 bases fitting TRBD1. Trimming removed 11 bases from V and 1 base from J; junction bases left unmatched: 7. CDR3 size: 13 residues. Germline V gene lookup returns CDR1 MGHDK and CDR2 SYGVNS. The CDR3 loop reads CAVQGLGNTEAFF. DNA of the CDR3: TGTGCCGTACAGGGGCTAGGGAACACTGAAGCTTTCTTT.

The chain is built from TRBV5-8 and TRBJ1-1; 9 bases are shared with TRBD1. After removal of 4 bases from V and 0 bases from J, the junction contained 10 bases not matched to a gene. The germline gives CDR1 SGHTS, CDR2 YDEGEE. The CDR3 length is 17 residues. CDR3 in amino acids: CASSMTGGPDMNTEAFF. CDR3 DNA: TGTGCCAGCAGCATGACAGGGGGTCCGGACATGAACACTGAAGCTTTCTTT.

The rearrangement uses TRBV9 and TRBJ2-7; tentatively, D is TRBD1 (7 bases). The V end was cut by 0 bases, the J end by 2 bases, with 15 bases between. The CDR3 spans 16 residues. Germline loops: CDR1 SGDLS, CDR2 YYNGEE. The CDR3 region is CASSVGRGTAPYEQYF. CDR3 DNA sequence: TGTGCCAGCAGCGTAGGGAGGGGGACAGCTCCCTACGAGCAGTACTTC.

This chain uses TRBV5-1 with TRBJ2-7, with D perhaps TRBD2 (5 bases). CDR3 length: 14 residues. With 0 bases removed from V and 7 bases from J, the gap between germline ends came to 14 bases. From germline, CDR1 is SGHRS and CDR2 YFSETQ. CDR3 in amino acids: CASSLGTELREQYF. The CDR3 DNA is TGCGCCAGCAGCTTGGGGACTGAGTTACGGGAGCAGTACTTC.

The chain uses TRBV5-1 and TRBJ1-5; TRBD1 matches 7 bases. From germline, CDR1 is SGHRS and CDR2 YFSETQ. This CDR3 spans 15 amino acids. V was pared by 3 bases and J by 4 bases, with 7 bases of the junction left unmatched. CDR3 sequence (DNA): TGCGCCAGCAGCTCTAACCCGGGACAGAATCAGCCCCAGCATTTT. Its protein product is CASSSNPGQNQPQHF.

The chain is built from TRBV5-5 and TRBJ2-1, with D possibly matching TRBD2 (5 bases). CDR3 length: 17 residues. Trimming shortened V by 1 base and J by 2 bases, and 16 bases separated the two germline ends. The germline CDR1 and CDR2 sequences are SGHKS and YYEKEE (reference sequence). DNA of the CDR3: TGTGCCAGCAGCTTGTTATGGCCGGACTCCCCCTACAATGAGCAGTTCTTC. It encodes CASSLLWPDSPYNEQFF.

This clone was counted a few times. V usage is TRBV19 and J usage is TRBJ1-5, with 9 bases that match TRBD1. Germline CDR1 LNHDA, CDR2 SQIVND (reference sequence). Trimming took 5 bases from V and 7 from J; bases not matched to a gene: 9. The CDR3 contains 15 residues. DNA for the CDR3: TGTGCCAGTAGTCCTCTCGGGACAGGGCACCAGCCCCAGCATTTT. Its protein product is CASSPLGTGHQPQHF.

The chain carries TRBV12-5 and TRBJ1-2, with 8 bases identical to TRBD1. Trimming at V came to 5 bases and at J to 0 bases, leaving 2 bases not matched to a gene. There are 14 residues in the CDR3. Looked up from germline, CDR1 is LGHNT and CDR2 is FRNRAP. The CDR3 region has the DNA TGTGCTAGTGGTCTGGACAGGGCTAACTATGGCTACACCTTC. Amino acid sequence: CASGLDRANYGYTF.

The chain couples TRBV11-2 to TRBJ2-2; D remains ambiguous. CDR1 SGHAT and CDR2 FQNNGV come from the germline V gene. The CDR3 sequence is 13 residues long. The V and J ends lost 0 bases and 7 bases respectively, with 6 bases between them. The CDR3, as DNA: TGTGCCAGCAGCTTAGAATCGAGCGGGGAGCTGTTTTTT. As protein: CASSLESSGELFF.

The J gene is TRBJ2-7, the V gene TRBV7-9, with D possibly matching TRBD2 (5 bases). The CDR3 runs to 16 residues. Between the trimmed V and J ends, which lost 4 bases and 0 bases, there was a span of 16 bases. Germline V lookup: CDR1 SEHNR, CDR2 FQNEAQ (reference sequence). CDR3 loop: CASSSASGEGSYEQYF. The CDR3 DNA sequence: TGTGCCAGCAGCTCGGCGAGCGGAGAGGGCTCCTACGAGCAGTACTTC.